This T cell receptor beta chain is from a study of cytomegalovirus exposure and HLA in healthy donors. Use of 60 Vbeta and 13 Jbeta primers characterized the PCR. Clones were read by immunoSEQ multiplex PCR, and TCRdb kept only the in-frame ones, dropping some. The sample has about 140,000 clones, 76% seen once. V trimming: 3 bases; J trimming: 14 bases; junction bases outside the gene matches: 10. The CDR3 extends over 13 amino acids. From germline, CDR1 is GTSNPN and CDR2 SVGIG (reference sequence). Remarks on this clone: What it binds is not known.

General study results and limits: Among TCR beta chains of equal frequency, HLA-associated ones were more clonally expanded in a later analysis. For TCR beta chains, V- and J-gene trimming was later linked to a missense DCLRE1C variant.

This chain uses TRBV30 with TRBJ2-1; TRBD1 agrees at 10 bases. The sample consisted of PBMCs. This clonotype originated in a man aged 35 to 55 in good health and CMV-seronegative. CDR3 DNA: TGTGCCTGGAGCCAGGGGTTTGGGACAGGGGAGTTCTTC. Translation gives CAWSQGFGTGEFF.